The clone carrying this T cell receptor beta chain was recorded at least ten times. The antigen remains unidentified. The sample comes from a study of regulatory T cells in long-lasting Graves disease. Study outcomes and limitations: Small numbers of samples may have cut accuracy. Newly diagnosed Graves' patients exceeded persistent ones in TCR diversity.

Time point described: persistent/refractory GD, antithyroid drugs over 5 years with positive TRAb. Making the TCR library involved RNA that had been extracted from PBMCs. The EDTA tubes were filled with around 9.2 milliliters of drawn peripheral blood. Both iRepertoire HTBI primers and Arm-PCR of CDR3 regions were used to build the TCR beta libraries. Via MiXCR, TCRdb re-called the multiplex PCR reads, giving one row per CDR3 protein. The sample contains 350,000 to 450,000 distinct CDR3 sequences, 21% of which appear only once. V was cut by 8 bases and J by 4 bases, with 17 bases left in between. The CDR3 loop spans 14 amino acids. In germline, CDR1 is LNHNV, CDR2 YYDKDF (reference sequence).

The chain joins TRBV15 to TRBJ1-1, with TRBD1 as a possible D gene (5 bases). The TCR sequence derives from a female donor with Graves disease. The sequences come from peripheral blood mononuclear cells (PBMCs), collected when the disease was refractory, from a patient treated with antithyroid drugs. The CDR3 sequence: CATRPETAPTEAFF. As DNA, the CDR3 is TGTGCCACCCGTCCGGAGACAGCCCCCACTGAAGCTTTCTTT.